This TCR beta chain was captured in a study of blood T cell repertoires in COVID-19. In the study overall: Acute and convalescent COVID-19 specimens originated in the United States, Italy and Spain. PBMCs, B-cell-depleted T cells, or T cells were the source of the cDNA or gDNA that made up the material.

In the original workflow: Reference gene primer amplification in the assay estimated nucleated cell counts. Repertoires were generated with immunoSEQ multiplex PCR, while TCRdb's copy carries only in-frame clones and drops some. The DNA gave D and trimming, while V, J and clone size come from that table. Here the sample spans 200,000 or so clones, around 82% being singletons. CDR1 and CDR2 from the germline V gene are SGHRS and YFSETQ. This CDR3 comprises 15 residues. V was pared by 7 bases and J by 1 base, with 17 bases between. The sequence was collected from a woman aged 65 to 85 with acute or convalescent COVID-19. Specimen: peripheral blood. The chain recombines TRBV5-1 with TRBJ1-2; no reliable D call. The CDR3 coding sequence is TGCGCCAGCCGGGTTGACTCTTCCCTTAACTATGGCTACACCTTC. This gives the protein CASRVDSSLNYGYTF.